Listed here are 20 T cell receptor beta chains from one sample, sequenced in a study of CD8 T cells in ankylosing spondylitis. In TCRdb, the 5' RACE reads were re-called with MiXCR into one record per CDR3 protein. Here the sample spans 150,000 to 250,000 distinct CDR3 sequences, more than 10% being singletons. Sequencing used blood, either unsorted or a sorted T cell fraction (not recorded which). These receptors were obtained from a male donor with ankylosing spondylitis or in good health (not recorded which).

This clonotype turned up a few times. This chain connects TRBV29-1 to TRBJ1-3; D gene unclear. CDR1 and CDR2 (germline): SQVTM, ANQGSEA. The CDR3 spans 13 residues. V dropped 4 bases and J dropped 0 bases, with 7 bases sitting between them. The CDR3 bases are TGCAGCGTTGCCGCGGACTCTGGAAACACCATATATTTT. This encodes CSVAADSGNTIYF.

This clonotype was observed a handful of times. V gene TRBV6-1 combines with J gene TRBJ2-1, with 12 nucleotides matching TRBD2. V dropped 2 bases and J dropped 7; count of bases not matched to a gene: 3. CDR3 size: 15 residues. Germline V CDR1 and CDR2: MNHNS, SASEGT. In nucleotides, the CDR3 is TGTGCCAGCAGTGAAACGACTAGCGGGAGTAATGAGCAGTTCTTC. Translation gives CASSETTSGSNEQFF.

This clonotype showed up just a few times. The rearrangement uses TRBV12-3 or TRBV12-4 and TRBJ1-4; D gene unclear. The CDR3 runs 13 residues. Deletions cut 6 bases from V and 8 bases from J, with 13 bases between. CDR3 residues: CASRFTGGEKLFF. CDR3 in DNA: TGTGCCAGCAGATTTACGGGAGGGGAAAAACTGTTTTTT.

V and J are TRBV5-1 and TRBJ1-1; TRBD1 is a possible D gene (6 bases). Germline V gene sequence: CDR1 SGHRS, CDR2 YFSETQ. V lost 7 bases and J lost 5, with 24 bases in between. The CDR3 length is 16 residues. The CDR3 nucleotides are TGCGCCAGCTTCCCCCCCCCTGGGGGCGCGGAAACTGAAGCTTTCTTT. This sequence encodes CASFPPPGGAETEAFF.

The chain recombines TRBV6-5 with TRBJ1-4, with D possibly being TRBD1 (5 bases). CDR1 is MNHEY, CDR2 SVGAGI, per germline. The CDR3 runs 16 residues. The germline V and J ends were trimmed by 0 bases and 4 bases, with 12 bases remaining between them. The CDR3 is CASSYSPGGDNEKLFF. The DNA of the CDR3 is TGTGCCAGCAGTTACTCGCCGGGGGGAGATAATGAAAAACTGTTTTTT.

The chain combines TRBV12-3 or TRBV12-4 with TRBJ2-1, with 7 bases aligning to TRBD2. The length of the CDR3 is 15 residues. With 6 bases clipped from V and 1 base from J, the junction kept 6 bases outside the gene matches. The CDR3: CASSVAGLSYNEQFF. The DNA of the CDR3 is TGTGCCAGCAGCGTAGCGGGTTTGTCCTACAATGAGCAGTTCTTC.

This clonotype was picked up a small number of times. As DNA, the CDR3 is TGTGCCAGCAGTGACCCGACCAGGAGCTACGAGCAGTACTTC. It yields the protein CASSDPTRSYEQYF. This chain joins TRBV25-1 and TRBJ2-7; D is unclear. V gave up 3 bases and J gave up 3 bases, with 12 bases separating them. The CDR3 runs to 14 residues. Germline V lookup: CDR1 MGHDK, CDR2 SYGVNS.

The chain couples TRBV6-4 to TRBJ2-7; D is perhaps TRBD2 (5 bases). CDR1 and CDR2 from the germline V gene are MRHNA and SNTAGT. The V end was cut by 8 bases, the J end by 4 bases, with 15 bases between. The CDR3 contains 13 residues. The CDR3 loop is CASAPGEGYEQYF. CDR3 sequence (DNA): TGTGCCAGCGCCCCCGGAGAGGGTTACGAGCAGTACTTC.

This clonotype was recorded a few times. This chain uses TRBV7-8 with TRBJ2-1; 12 nucleotides match TRBD2. Trimming cost V 1 base and J 5 bases; bases outside gene matches: 9. CDR3 length: 18 residues. The germline V gene encodes CDR1 SGHVS and CDR2 FQNEAQ. The CDR3 DNA is TGTGCCAGCAGCTTAGTGAGTCGACTAGCGGGGGCCAACAATGAGCAGTTCTTC. This encodes CASSLVSRLAGANNEQFF.

This clonotype was picked up a small number of times. This sequence joins TRBV4-1 and TRBJ2-1; 12 bases are a match to TRBD2. Trimming cost V 3 bases and J 6 bases; bases outside gene matches: 6. The CDR3 runs 16 residues. Germline CDR1 and CDR2: MGHRA and YSYEKL. The CDR3 sequence: CASSQVTSGSSNEQFF. The DNA for the CDR3 is TGCGCCAGCAGCCAGGTGACTAGCGGGAGTTCCAATGAGCAGTTCTTC.

This clonotype was recorded a few times. The chain carries TRBV5-1 and TRBJ1-3; D gene unclear. Germline V lookup: CDR1 SGHRS, CDR2 YFSETQ. V lost 0 bases to trimming and J lost 7 bases, with 11 bases between them. There are 14 residues in the CDR3. CDR3 amino acids: CASSLDTSRNTIYF. CDR3 DNA sequence: TGCGCCAGCAGCTTGGACACTAGTAGGAACACCATATATTTT.

Only a few counts were recorded for this clonotype. This rearrangement joins TRBV20-1 to TRBJ1-4; no clear D gene. Trimming left V 6 bases short and J 7 bases short, with 18 bases between. This CDR3 spans 14 amino acids. Per the germline V gene, CDR1 is DFQATT and CDR2 is SNEGSKA (reference sequence). CDR3 region: CSAPTFEWSEKLFF. The CDR3 DNA reads as TGCAGTGCCCCGACGTTCGAGTGGTCTGAAAAACTGTTTTTT.

The CDR3 here is CASGDSGRTGDEQFF. CDR3 DNA: TGCGCCAGCGGGGATAGCGGGAGGACCGGGGATGAGCAGTTCTTC. V is TRBV5-1 and J is TRBJ2-1, with 10 bases fitting TRBD2. Trimming at V came to 7 bases and at J to 8 bases, leaving 12 bases not matched to a gene. CDR1 and CDR2 (germline): SGHRS, YFSETQ. There are 15 residues in the CDR3.

This clonotype was recorded a few times. The rearrangement links TRBV27 to TRBJ1-5; D gene uncertain. The germline CDR1 and CDR2 sequences are MNHEY and SMNVEV (reference sequence). The CDR3 totals 13 residues. V lost 3 bases, J lost 3 bases, and 6 bases lay in between. The CDR3 DNA sequence: TGTGCCAGCAGTTTGACACTCAATCAGCCCCAGCATTTT. Its translation: CASSLTLNQPQHF.

The rearrangement joins TRBV15 to TRBJ2-1; a possible D gene is TRBD1 (5 bases). The CDR3 is 16 amino acids. Looked up from germline, CDR1 is LNHNV and CDR2 is YYDKDF (reference sequence). V was clipped by 1 base and J by 2 bases, with 12 bases between them. The chain's CDR3 is CATSRAPSTAYNEQFF. The CDR3 DNA reads as TGTGCCACCAGCAGAGCCCCGTCGACAGCCTACAATGAGCAGTTCTTC.

The chain joins TRBV29-1 to TRBJ1-1, with TRBD1 as a possible D gene (5 bases). Germline values: CDR1 SQVTM, CDR2 ANQGSEA. V was trimmed by 6 bases and J by 1 base, leaving 6 bases between them. The CDR3 length is 11 residues. The CDR3 sequence is CSVDRNTEAFF. The CDR3 DNA reads as TGCAGCGTCGACAGGAACACTGAAGCTTTCTTT.

This clonotype showed up many times. This chain connects TRBV12-3 or TRBV12-4 to TRBJ1-1, with D unclear. The ends were cut back, 3 bases at V and 5 bases at J, with 13 bases in the middle. The CDR3 contains 14 residues. The DNA of the CDR3 is TGTGCCAGCAGTTTGATCACGGGAGGGACTGAAGCTTTCTTT. Protein sequence: CASSLITGGTEAFF.

The V gene is TRBV24-1, the J gene TRBJ2-3; D is uncertain. In germline, CDR1 is KGHDR, CDR2 SFDVKD. CDR3 length: 17 amino acids. Trimming cost V 4 bases and J 2 bases, with 18 bases left between them. Here the CDR3 reads CATSDSRGNENTDTQYF. DNA for the CDR3: TGTGCCACCAGTGACTCCCGTGGGAATGAGAACACAGATACGCAGTATTTT.

The CDR3: CASSQGQGAGADTQYF. The CDR3 coding sequence is TGCGCCAGCAGCCAGGGACAGGGGGCTGGGGCAGATACGCAGTATTTT. This chain uses TRBV4-1 with TRBJ2-3; TRBD1 matches at 12 bases. Germline V gives CDR1 MGHRA, CDR2 YSYEKL. Losses at the gene ends were 3 bases for V and 4 bases for J; bases not matched to a gene: 5. The CDR3 loop spans 16 amino acids.

The rearrangement links TRBV4-1 to TRBJ2-7, with D perhaps TRBD1 (6 bases). The CDR3 covers 15 residues. Germline assignment: CDR1 MGHRA and CDR2 YSYEKL. The germline V and J ends were trimmed by 5 bases and 4 bases, with 18 bases remaining between them. As DNA, the CDR3 is TGCGCCAGCAGCTCAACAGGGCTTGGGCCTTACGAGCAGTACTTC. It is translated as CASSSTGLGPYEQYF.